A single sample is the source of the 16 T cell receptor beta chains below, sequenced in a study of blood T cell repertoires in COVID-19. The protocol was immunoSEQ multiplex PCR, while the TCRdb copy is restricted to in-frame clones and leaves out a portion. The sample lists about 260,000 clones; 75% to 90% were seen once. Sequencing used peripheral blood. Receptor source: a man under 40 with active or convalescent COVID-19.

The chain is built from TRBV9 and TRBJ2-1, with a possible D match to TRBD2 (6 bases). The CDR3 extends over 15 amino acids. Deletions cut 7 bases from V and 4 bases from J, with 18 bases between. The germline V gene has CDR1 SGDLS and CDR2 YYNGEE. The CDR3 sequence: CASGGVAALYNEQFF. The CDR3 DNA follows: TGTGCCAGCGGGGGAGTAGCGGCACTATACAATGAGCAGTTCTTC. The full variable domain, its missing parts supplied by reference TRBV9 and TRBJ2-1, is DSGVTQTPKHLITATGQRVTLRCSPRSGDLSVYWYQQSLDQGLQFLIQYYNGEERAKGNILERFSAQQFPDLHSELNLSSLELGDSALYFCASGGVAALYNEQFFGPGTRLTVL.

The V and J genes are TRBV5-5 and TRBJ1-3, with a tentative D call TRBD1 (6 bases). The CDR3 totals 17 residues. Per germline, CDR1 SGHKS and CDR2 YYEKEE (reference sequence). The germline V and J ends were trimmed by 2 bases and 1 base, with 16 bases remaining between them. As DNA, the CDR3 is TGTGCCAGCAGCTTACGCGGATGGGACATTTCTGGAAACACCATATATTTT. It is translated as CASSLRGWDISGNTIYF.

V and J are TRBV25-1 and TRBJ2-7, with a tentative D call TRBD2 (7 bases). Germline V gene data show CDR1 as MGHDK and CDR2 as SYGVNS. The CDR3 has 13 residues. Trimming cost V 2 bases and J 5 bases, with 10 bases left between them. CDR3 DNA: TGTGCCAGCAGTGAAGGGGGGGCCCACGAGCAGTACTTC. Amino acids: CASSEGGAHEQYF.

The genes are TRBV6-2 or TRBV6-3 and TRBJ2-1, with 9 bases that match TRBD2. With V trimmed by 6 bases and J by 3 bases, 12 bases remained unmatched. The length of the CDR3 is 17 residues. Germline V lookup: CDR1 MNHEY, CDR2 SVGEGT. CDR3 loop: CASSPRHAGGLYNEQFF. The CDR3 DNA sequence: TGTGCCAGCAGCCCCCGTCATGCGGGGGGGCTCTACAATGAGCAGTTCTTC.

The rearrangement joins TRBV19 to TRBJ2-2; tentatively, D is TRBD2 (6 bases). Per germline, CDR1 LNHDA and CDR2 SQIVND (reference sequence). The V end was cut by 3 bases, the J end by 4 bases, with 12 bases between. The CDR3 runs to 15 residues. CDR3: CASSMSGGGTGELFF. The CDR3 DNA follows: TGTGCCAGTAGTATGTCCGGGGGAGGCACCGGGGAGCTGTTTTTT. Looking up the rest from reference TRBV19 and TRBJ2-2 gives the full variable domain: DGGITQSPKYLFRKEGQNVTLSCEQNLNHDAMYWYRQDPGQGLRLIYYSQIVNDFQKGDIAEGYSVSREKKESFPLTVTSAQKNPTAFYLCASSMSGGGTGELFFGEGSRLTVL.

This sequence joins TRBV27 and TRBJ1-2; 8 bases fit TRBD1. This CDR3 has 16 amino acids. The V gene end was trimmed by 3 bases and the J gene end by 2 bases; junction bases not matched to a gene: 8. Germline assignment: CDR1 MNHEY and CDR2 SMNVEV (reference sequence). CDR3 in DNA: TGTGCCAGCAGTTTGTCAGGGGGCGCGAAGAACTATGGCTACACCTTC. It codes for CASSLSGGAKNYGYTF.

The chain uses TRBV7-8 and TRBJ1-3; D unresolved. Looked up from germline, CDR1 is SGHVS and CDR2 is FQNEAQ. With 5 bases removed from V and 3 bases from J, the gap between germline ends came to 5 bases. The CDR3 totals 12 residues. This CDR3 reads CASSPLGNTIYF. Here the CDR3 DNA reads TGTGCCAGCAGCCCCCTTGGAAACACCATATATTTT.

The rearrangement links TRBV12-5 to TRBJ1-4, with 9 bases identical to TRBD1. V shed 5 bases and J 8 bases; nucleotides not matched to a gene: 6. The V gene's germline CDR1 is LGHNT and CDR2 FRNRAP. This CDR3 spans 14 amino acids. The CDR3 loop is CASGTPGQGEKLFF. CDR3 sequence (DNA): TGTGCTAGTGGTACACCGGGACAGGGAGAAAAACTGTTTTTT.

The chain is built from TRBV4-3 and TRBJ2-3, with 11 positions matching TRBD2. The CDR3 has 17 residues. Trimming took 1 base from V and 5 from J; bases not matched to a gene: 8. In germline, CDR1 is LGHNA, CDR2 YSLEER. In nucleotides, the CDR3 is TGCGCCAGCAGCCAAGCACACTTAGCGGGGGGGCAAGATACGCAGTATTTT. It yields the protein CASSQAHLAGGQDTQYF.

Written as DNA, the CDR3 is TGTGCCACCAGTGCGACGGGACAGGATTCCTACGAGCAGTACTTC. Translated, it gives CATSATGQDSYEQYF. The V call is TRBV24-1, the J call TRBJ2-7, with TRBD1 matching 8 bases. The V gene end was trimmed by 5 bases and the J gene end by 1 base; junction bases not matched to a gene: 6. This CDR3 spans 15 amino acids. Looked up from germline, CDR1 is KGHDR and CDR2 is SFDVKD.

This clone was seen only a few times. The V gene is TRBV20-1, the J gene TRBJ1-5; perhaps TRBD1 as D (5 bases). The V end lost 3 bases, the J end lost 3 bases, and 9 bases lay between the germline ends. Germline V CDR1 and CDR2: DFQATT, SNEGSKA (reference sequence). The CDR3 has 13 amino acids. The CDR3: CSASEGANQPQHF. CDR3 in DNA: TGCAGTGCTAGTGAAGGGGCCAATCAGCCCCAGCATTTT.

V is TRBV7-7 and J is TRBJ2-7; TRBD2 might be the D (8 bases). Germline CDR1 SSHAT, CDR2 FNYEAQ (reference sequence). There are 15 residues in the CDR3. V was trimmed by 5 bases and J by 0 bases, leaving 14 bases between them. The CDR3 sequence: CASSPGGDSSYEQYF. The CDR3 nucleotides read TGTGCCAGCAGCCCCGGGGGGGACAGCTCCTACGAGCAGTACTTC.

This chain uses TRBV2 with TRBJ1-6, with 7 nucleotides matching TRBD1. Germline V gene sequence: CDR1 SNHLY, CDR2 FYNNEI. With V trimmed by 4 bases and J by 7 bases, 4 bases remained unmatched. The CDR3 sequence is 14 residues long. The CDR3 nucleotides read TGTGCCAGCAGTGTGGGACAGTTAAATTCACCCCTCCACTTT. Translated: CASSVGQLNSPLHF.

This clone has a single count. V and J are TRBV10-3 and TRBJ2-1, with TRBD1 matching over 9 bases. Germline trimming cut 2 bases from V and 8 bases from J; bases unmatched to any gene: 4. The V gene's germline CDR1 is ENHRY and CDR2 SYGVKD. The CDR3 runs to 14 residues. CDR3 in amino acids: CAISEPDRGYEQFF. CDR3 bases: TGTGCCATCAGTGAGCCGGACAGGGGATATGAGCAGTTCTTC.

The rearrangement uses TRBV6-6 and TRBJ2-5, with D unresolved. With 2 bases removed from V and 7 bases from J, the gap between germline ends came to 14 bases. CDR3 length: 14 amino acids. CDR1 is MNHNY and CDR2 is SVGAGI in the germline V gene (reference sequence). CDR3 region: CASSYGAPIGTQYF. The CDR3 DNA sequence: TGTGCCAGCAGTTACGGAGCCCCGATCGGGACCCAGTACTTC.

This chain joins TRBV11-2 and TRBJ2-3; 9 bases agree with TRBD2. In germline, CDR1 is SGHAT, CDR2 FQNNGV. The CDR3 runs to 16 residues. V lost 4 bases and J lost 7; bases outside the gene matches: 12. DNA of the CDR3: TGTGCCAGCAGCTCCTCCCCAGGCGGGGGGGCCAATACGCAGTATTTT. Protein: CASSSSPGGGANTQYF.